This T cell receptor (beta chain) was obtained from a study of blood T cell repertoires in COVID-19. At the level of the study: Sites in the United States, Italy and Spain provided acute and convalescent COVID-19 samples. Sources were T cells, B-cell-depleted T cells, or PBMCs; the material itself was cDNA or gDNA.

Germline CDR1 SGHAT, CDR2 FQNNGV. The CDR3 length is 14 residues. J was trimmed by 0 bases and V by 5 bases; bases with no gene match: 3. In the source study's methods: Amplified reference gene primers provided the basis for estimating nucleated cell counts. This table comes from immunoSEQ multiplex PCR, and its TCRdb copy is limited to in-frame clones, with some not included. D and trimming were read from the DNA, whereas the V and J calls and clone size are those reported in that table. The data contain a few hundred thousand clones, about nine tenths of them singletons. This chain links TRBV11-2 with TRBJ2-7; the match to TRBD1 covers 8 bases. Source material: peripheral blood. This clonotype was obtained from a man younger than 35 with active or convalescent COVID-19. The CDR3 DNA reads TGTGCCAGCAGCCACGGACAGGGCTCCTACGAGCAGTACTTC. It yields the protein CASSHGQGSYEQYF.